This entry describes one T cell receptor (beta chain). Antigen specificity is unknown. The data belong to a study of vaccination effects on CD4 cells after COVID-19. TCRdb's table, derived via immunoSEQ multiplex PCR, lists solely in-frame clones and lacks some. The repertoire includes just under 45,000 clones, around 81% of them detected once, and under 14% sits in the top ten. The V gene's germline CDR1 is MNHEY and CDR2 SVGAGI. The V and J ends lost 3 bases and 2 bases respectively, with 11 bases between them. The CDR3 contains 15 residues. Whole-study results and caveats: Early timepoints after infection were absent, and convalescent patients were few in the study. Of the vaccine-induced clones from healthy vaccinees, merely 1 of 255 recognized common cold coronaviruses as well.

CD4+ T cells specific for antigen were expanded with viral peptide pools by the ViraFEST assay before sequencing. Researchers isolated CD4+ T cells once roughly ten days of culture had elapsed. Recipients of the vaccine had no prior SARS-CoV-2 infection and negative nucleocapsid antibodies. On both days 3 and 7, half of the culture medium was replaced with IL-2 medium. Sequenced material: CD4+ T cells from PBMCs cultured with SARS-CoV-2 spike peptides, taken before COVID-19 vaccination. This TCR derives from a human donor who received a COVID-19 vaccine. The chain carries TRBV6-5 and TRBJ1-5; TRBD1 might be the D (6 bases). CDR3 region: CASSYGRGGNQPQHF. The CDR3 DNA reads as TGTGCCAGCAGTTATGGCAGGGGAGGCAATCAGCCCCAGCATTTT.